The T cell receptor (beta chain) described here comes from a study of beta chain features in type 1 diabetes. Study observations and caveats: Moderate but significant shortening of TCRB CDR3s was recorded in all four CD4+ subsets from Type 1 diabetes patients.

This clone has a handful of counts. Its specificity is unknown. As every portion of the isolated RNA was reverse transcribed, the sequencing read expressed TCRB transcripts. Measured with immunoSEQ multiplex PCR; TCRdb has only the in-frame clones, and not every one. The table lists roughly 180,000 clones, approximately 8.1% of them singletons. V was trimmed by 5 bases and J by 5 bases, leaving 13 bases between them. The germline gives CDR1 SGHVS, CDR2 FQNEAQ. The CDR3 has 14 residues. The sequence derives from a man aged 18 to 30 with type 1 diabetes. The rearrangement links TRBV7-8 to TRBJ2-1, with a tentative D call TRBD1 (6 bases). The sample comprised central memory CD4+ T cells from blood. Here the CDR3 DNA reads TGTGCCAGCAGCCTCTACGACAGGAACAATGAGCAGTTCTTC. Its translation is CASSLYDRNNEQFF. Supplemented by reference TRBV7-8 and TRBJ2-1, the full variable domain reads GAGVSQSPRYKVAKRGQDVALRCDPISGHVSLFWYQQALGQGPEFLTYFQNEAQLDKSGLPSDRFFAERPEGSVSTLKIQRTQQEDSAVYLCASSLYDRNNEQFFGPGTRLTVL.